The present TCR beta chain was sequenced within a study of shared clonotypes between healthy human individuals. Overall study context: A donor's plate count was three for CD4 naive and three for CD4 memory; CD8 naive had two and CD8 memory one.

Here immunoSEQ multiplex PCR was the method, and the copy in TCRdb shows in-frame clones only, minus some. This table has about 1.5 million clones, 95% to 99% appearing once. Of note for this clone: Its antigen is not known.

Overall study findings and caveats: Against clonotypes common to all four donors, non-shared ones had lower generation probabilities. Blood alone was sampled, and tissue repertoires likely differ.

The length of the CDR3 is 13 residues. Germline V gene lookup returns CDR1 SGHTA and CDR2 FQGNSA. V was cut by 2 bases and J by 13 bases, with 15 bases left in between. The receptor was derived from a man younger than 45 in good health. The chain combines TRBV7-2 with TRBJ2-1; TRBD1 might be the D (5 bases). Sample: naive CD4+ T cells sorted from blood. The subset denotes: CD45RA+ positively selected. CDR3: CASSLRTKTRQFF. DNA of the CDR3: TGTGCCAGCAGCTTAAGGACAAAGACTCGCCAGTTCTTC.